The 6 T cell receptor beta chains reported below all come from one sample, sequenced in a study of tumor-infiltrating lymphocytes in primary liver carcinoma. A constant-region primer served to make TCR beta cDNA from approximately 490 ng total RNA. Library construction for TCR beta comprised three nested multiplex PCR rounds performed with slightly modified ARM-PCR. The first two PCR rounds used TRBV1-TRBV30 primers with a Cbeta primer, nine to ten cycles each. TCRdb reanalysed the multiplex PCR reads using MiXCR and keeps one entry per CDR3 protein. The repertoire includes 44,000 or so distinct CDR3 sequences, about two thirds of them detected once, and 29% sits in the top ten. Unsorted bulk tissue of roughly 18-31 mg yielded co-extracted RNA and DNA. The specimen sequenced was liver tumor tissue from sampling region 5. Subset of the sample: tumor region T5, tumor centre. The receptors were gathered from a man aged 40-49 years with primary liver carcinoma and hepatitis B virus infection.

Turning to this clonotype: A much larger clone lies a single base off, so this may be a read error. The chain uses TRBV5-1 and TRBJ2-1, with D uncertain. The CDR3 spans 15 residues. Germline V CDR1 and CDR2: SGHRS, YFSETQ. The CDR3 DNA reads TGCGCCAGCAGCTTGGCCGAGGTAGCCGACAATAAGCAGTTCTTC. Translated: CASSLAEVADNKQFF.

With respect to this clonotype: A read error is likely, as this CDR3 ends without the conserved phenylalanine or tryptophan. The DNA is left out, because the CDR3 cannot be placed on it with certainty; the CDR3 is given as TCRdb lists it. The rearrangement uses TRBV29-1 and TRBJ1-2; the D call in the table, TRBD1, was not verified against the DNA. The CDR3 is made up of 14 amino acids, end residues included. Germline V gives CDR1 SQVTM, CDR2 ANQGSEA. This CDR3 is CSDGEQGRASGYTL.

Comments on this clonotype: The junction does not match germline at one end; this may be a read error. The genes are TRBV5-1 and TRBJ2-1; 9 bases agree with TRBD2. The CDR3 covers 17 residues. Germline V lookup: CDR1 SGHRS, CDR2 YFSETQ. Here the CDR3 reads CASSLVGLAGSGGERFF. The CDR3 DNA reads as TGCGCCAGCAGCTTGGTAGGGCTAGCGGGATCCGGGGGTGAGCGGTTCTTC.

This rearrangement joins TRBV5-5 to TRBJ2-7; possibly TRBD1 or TRBD2 for D (5 bases each). The V gene's germline CDR1 is SGHKS and CDR2 YYEKEE (reference sequence). CDR3 length: 13 amino acids. V lost 0 bases and J lost 12, with 16 bases in between. The CDR3 sequence: CASSLDIQGELYF. In DNA, the CDR3 is TGTGCCAGCAGCTTGGATATCCAGGGAGAGTTGTACTTC.

A note on this clonotype: A read error may account for a junction end that differs from germline. The chain is built from TRBV28 and TRBJ2-7; the D is unclear. The CDR3 totals 16 residues. Per the germline V gene, CDR1 is MDHEN and CDR2 is SYDVKM. The CDR3 is CVSSSPGGKRRYEQYF. For the CDR3, the DNA is TGTGTCAGCAGTTCCCCCGGTGGTAAGAGACGGTACGAGCAGTACTTC.

Remarks on this clonotype: The CDR3 end shows no conserved phenylalanine or tryptophan, and so a read error is likely. The chain recombines TRBV7-9 with TRBJ2-1; 9 bases line up with TRBD1. V was clipped by 7 bases and J by 5 bases; unmatched bases: 6. This CDR3 is 14 amino acids long. Germline CDR1 is SEHNR and CDR2 is FQNEAQ (reference sequence). CDR3 sequence: CASTSGQGDNEQFS. The CDR3 coding sequence is TGTGCCAGCACCTCGGGACAGGGCGACAATGAGCAGTTCTCC.